This T cell receptor (beta chain) comes out of a study of blood T cell repertoires in COVID-19. In the study overall: Acute and convalescent COVID-19 specimens originated in the United States, Italy and Spain. PBMCs, B-cell-depleted T cells, or T cells were the source of the cDNA or gDNA that made up the material.

Per the authors' pipeline: Cell counts per sample came from amplifying reference gene primers. Sequencing used immunoSEQ multiplex PCR; TCRdb keeps in-frame clones, though not all of them. Clone size and V and J calls were adopted from that table, with D and trimming inferred from the DNA. The sample holds about 190,000 clones, 80% to 95% seen once. The germline V gene encodes CDR1 SGHNT and CDR2 YYREEE (reference sequence). Trimming stripped 1 base from V and 7 bases from J, with 15 bases between. The CDR3 totals 14 residues. V is TRBV5-4 and J is TRBJ2-7, with TRBD2 as a possible D gene (5 bases). Sequencing was performed on peripheral blood. This clonotype was obtained from a man aged 50-60 years with acute or convalescent COVID-19. The CDR3 reads CASSLSGNPTEQYF. Here the CDR3 DNA reads TGTGCCAGCAGCTTGTCGGGAAATCCTACGGAGCAGTACTTC.